The subject of this entry is one T cell receptor (beta chain). The V gene's germline CDR1 is LGHNA and CDR2 YNFKEQ. The CDR3 extends over 13 amino acids. The V gene lost 4 bases and the J gene lost 8 bases, with 14 bases spanning the gap. These data are taken from a study of OX40 agonist ivuxolimab in advanced cancers. Sequencing used immunoSEQ multiplex PCR; TCRdb keeps in-frame clones, though not all of them. The sample records roughly 58,000 clones, around 81% being singletons. The chain couples TRBV4-2 to TRBJ1-2; D is unresolved. The TCR originated in an adult with an advanced solid tumor such as melanoma, head and neck, liver or kidney cancer. Sequenced material: CD4+ or CD8+ T cells sorted from blood, taken in a trial of the OX40 agonist ivuxolimab. The CDR3 sequence is CASSPPVFRGYTF. CDR3 sequence (DNA): TGTGCCAGCAGCCCACCGGTTTTCCGGGGCTACACCTTC.